Listed below are T cell receptor beta chains from one sample, sequenced in a study of patients and donors after allogeneic stem cell transplantation. TCRdb processed the RT-PCR reads anew with MiXCR; each CDR3 protein has one entry. Of 3,000 or so distinct CDR3 sequences in the sample, 4.5% to 5.5% are singletons; the top ten hold about 14%. Sequenced material: blood, either unsorted or a sorted T cell fraction (not recorded which). The receptors here all came from a human donor who was either an allogeneic HSCT recipient or a stem cell or donor lymphocyte infusion donor (not recorded which). It is not recorded whose cells these are; they may come from a transplant donor. The CDR3 runs from the conserved cysteine through the conserved F or W.

cdr3_aa: CASSPATGYRTEAFF; v_call: TRBV5-5; cdr3_length: 15
cdr3_aa: CSVSDSTDTQYF; v_call: TRBV20-1; cdr3_length: 12
cdr3_aa: CASSYDRQYGYTF; v_call: TRBV6-5; cdr3_length: 13
cdr3_aa: CSVLRDTDTQYF; v_call: TRBV29-1; cdr3_length: 12
cdr3_aa: CASSFGGRGGNEQFF; v_call: TRBV7-9; cdr3_length: 15
cdr3_aa: CASSSRLAGGDTQYF; v_call: TRBV4-3; cdr3_length: 15
cdr3_aa: CASSKDYTDTQYF; v_call: TRBV2; cdr3_length: 13
cdr3_aa: CASSISGGNAYNEQFF; v_call: TRBV7-3; cdr3_length: 16
cdr3_aa: CASSVQGAEADTQYF; v_call: TRBV6-5; cdr3_length: 15
cdr3_aa: CASSLAGTESSPLHF; v_call: TRBV7-8; cdr3_length: 15
cdr3_aa: CASSLTGDYEQYF; v_call: TRBV11-3; cdr3_length: 13
cdr3_aa: CASSFGGDQPQHF; v_call: TRBV7-9; cdr3_length: 13
cdr3_aa: CASSKGSGDTEAFF; v_call: TRBV21-1; cdr3_length: 14
cdr3_aa: CASSMGLRSDEQYF; v_call: TRBV5-1; cdr3_length: 14
cdr3_aa: CASSLYLPASNYNEQFF; v_call: TRBV7-6; cdr3_length: 17
cdr3_aa: CASSHGKRGLSYNEQFF; v_call: TRBV23-1; cdr3_length: 17